The 31 T cell receptor beta chains in this list originate from one sample, sequenced in a study of cytomegalovirus exposure and HLA in healthy donors. Method: immunoSEQ multiplex PCR; TCRdb's copy keeps in-frame clones and lacks some. The sample shows a few hundred thousand clones, approximately 83% of them seen only once. Sequences were obtained from PBMCs. Every receptor here comes from a young woman in good health and CMV-seronegative.

The CDR3 DNA reads TGTGCCAGCAGCTTAGGGGGCTTCACTGAAGCTTTCTTT. This codes for CASSLGGFTEAFF. The rearrangement joins TRBV7-6 to TRBJ1-1; maybe TRBD1 (5 bases). Per the germline V gene, CDR1 is SGHVS and CDR2 is FNYEAQ. Trimming removed 1 base at V and 4 bases at J, with 7 bases between. This CDR3 has 13 residues. Together with reference TRBV7-6 and TRBJ1-1, the CDR3 gives the full variable domain: GAGVSQSPRYKVTKRGQDVALRCDPISGHVSLYWYRQALGQGPEFLTYFNYEAQQDKSGLPNDRFSAERPEGSISTLTIQRTEQRDSAMYRCASSLGGFTEAFFGQGTRLTVV.

In this sample, this clone turned up once. CDR3 coding DNA: TGTGCCAGCAGTTTAGCAGGCTTGAACACTGAAGCTTTCTTT. This encodes CASSLAGLNTEAFF. The chain couples TRBV27 to TRBJ1-1; D not resolved. This CDR3 is 14 amino acids long. Trimming left V 2 bases short and J 0 bases short, with 7 bases between. Germline CDR1 MNHEY, CDR2 SMNVEV (reference sequence).

V and J are TRBV10-3 and TRBJ2-7; TRBD2 matches 8 bases. V trimming: 2 bases; J trimming: 2 bases; junction bases outside the gene matches: 5. The CDR3 is 15 amino acids. Germline loops: CDR1 ENHRY, CDR2 SYGVKD. CDR3 sequence reads: CAISEVSGIPYEQYF. In DNA form, the CDR3 reads TGTGCCATCAGTGAGGTTAGCGGGATTCCCTACGAGCAGTACTTC.

The chain couples TRBV6-5 to TRBJ2-7; 8 bases line up with TRBD1. The CDR3 contains 15 residues. Germline assignment: CDR1 MNHEY and CDR2 SVGAGI. The V segment lost 2 bases and the J segment 5 bases; nucleotides outside the gene matches: 8. The CDR3 here is CASSYGGRGRDEQYF. The DNA for the CDR3 is TGTGCCAGCAGTTACGGCGGCAGGGGGCGCGACGAGCAGTACTTC.

This rearrangement joins TRBV5-1 to TRBJ1-5; D unresolved. This CDR3 spans 16 amino acids. V lost 0 bases and J lost 1, with 11 bases in between. CDR1 is SGHRS, CDR2 YFSETQ, per germline. For the CDR3, the DNA is TGCGCCAGCAGCTTGGGAACGGGCGGGAGCAATCAGCCCCAGCATTTT. It encodes CASSLGTGGSNQPQHF.

This chain joins TRBV28 and TRBJ1-2; 8 nucleotides agree with TRBD1. V trimming: 5 bases; J trimming: 2 bases; junction bases outside the gene matches: 13. Germline values: CDR1 MDHEN, CDR2 SYDVKM. This CDR3 has 17 residues. The CDR3 bases are TGTGCCAGCAGTCCTTATCTTGTGGGACAGGCGAACTATGGCTACACCTTC. It translates to CASSPYLVGQANYGYTF.

The rearrangement uses TRBV28 and TRBJ1-5; the match to TRBD1 covers 12 bases. CDR1 is MDHEN and CDR2 is SYDVKM in the germline V gene. This CDR3 contains 16 residues. V lost 4 bases to trimming and J lost 6 bases; unmatched junction nucleotides: 7. The DNA for the CDR3 is TGTGCCAGCAGTTCCCCTGGGACAGGGGGCTCTCAGCCCCAGCATTTT. It codes for CASSSPGTGGSQPQHF.

This sequence joins TRBV10-3 and TRBJ1-6; D ambiguous. CDR1 is ENHRY, CDR2 SYGVKD, per germline. V lost 0 bases, J lost 9 bases, and 6 bases lay in between. The CDR3 has 13 residues. In nucleotides, the CDR3 is TGTGCCATCAGTGAGTCGGAGGGTTCACCCCTCCACTTT. As protein: CAISESEGSPLHF.

The rearrangement uses TRBV29-1 and TRBJ2-3, with 7 nucleotides matching TRBD1. The V gene end was trimmed by 6 bases and the J gene end by 3 bases; junction bases not matched to a gene: 12. Germline values: CDR1 SQVTM, CDR2 ANQGSEA. The CDR3 totals 15 residues. The chain's CDR3 is CSVAEGQLVTDTQYF. Here the CDR3 DNA reads TGCAGCGTAGCCGAGGGACAGTTAGTGACAGATACGCAGTATTTT.

The CDR3 region is CAWSVSSGNIQYF. The CDR3 DNA sequence: TGTGCCTGGAGTGTCTCTAGTGGAAACATTCAGTACTTC. This rearrangement joins TRBV30 to TRBJ2-4; D uncertain. Germline CDR1 reads GTSNPN; CDR2 reads SVGIG (reference sequence). The V gene lost 0 bases and the J gene lost 6 bases, with 9 bases spanning the gap. This CDR3 is 13 amino acids long.

The J gene is TRBJ1-5, the V gene TRBV5-6; 9 bases align to TRBD1. In germline, CDR1 is SGHDT, CDR2 YYEEEE. V lost 4 bases, J lost 4 bases, and 6 bases stayed unmatched. The CDR3 contains 15 residues. CDR3 residues: CASSKYGTGNQPQHF. As DNA, the CDR3 is TGTGCCAGCAGCAAGTACGGGACAGGGAATCAGCCCCAGCATTTT.

This clone was counted a single time. The gene calls are TRBV9 and TRBJ1-4, with a possible D match to TRBD1 (5 bases). The V gene's germline CDR1 is SGDLS and CDR2 YYNGEE. V dropped 1 base and J dropped 4 bases, with 11 bases sitting between them. The CDR3 has 15 amino acids. CDR3 protein: CASSVLGRGNEKLFF. CDR3 sequence (DNA): TGTGCCAGCAGCGTATTAGGGAGGGGTAATGAAAAACTGTTTTTT.

The CDR3 loop is CASSSYRAGTSGNHEQFF. CDR3 sequence (DNA): TGTGCCAGCAGCTCCTATCGTGCCGGGACTAGCGGGAACCATGAGCAGTTCTTC. The chain uses TRBV7-8 and TRBJ2-1, with TRBD2 matching 13 bases. CDR1 is SGHVS, CDR2 FQNEAQ, per germline. With V trimmed by 4 bases and J by 8 bases, 14 bases remained unmatched. This CDR3 comprises 18 residues. The variable domain in full, completed from reference TRBV7-8 and TRBJ2-1, reads GAGVSQSPRYKVAKRGQDVALRCDPISGHVSLFWYQQALGQGPEFLTYFQNEAQLDKSGLPSDRFFAERPEGSVSTLKIQRTQQEDSAVYLCASSSYRAGTSGNHEQFFGPGTRLTVL.

The chain recombines TRBV2 with TRBJ2-7; the match to TRBD1 covers 7 bases. After removal of 3 bases from V and 3 bases from J, the junction contained 8 bases not matched to a gene. Germline lookup yields CDR1 SNHLY and CDR2 FYNNEI. The CDR3 sequence is 15 residues long. CDR3 sequence reads: CASSDRGLGYYEQYF. CDR3 nucleotides: TGTGCCAGCAGTGATAGGGGGCTTGGCTACTACGAGCAGTACTTC.

The chain has TRBV4-3 and TRBJ2-1; 13 bases are a match to TRBD2. The CDR3 has 20 amino acids. The J segment lost 3 bases and the V segment lost 1 base, leaving 12 bases of the junction unmatched. From germline, CDR1 is LGHNA and CDR2 YSLEER. The CDR3 sequence is CASSQASPLGLAGVYNEQFF. CDR3 DNA sequence: TGCGCCAGCAGCCAAGCTTCGCCCCTCGGACTAGCGGGGGTCTACAATGAGCAGTTCTTC.

The rearrangement uses TRBV19 and TRBJ1-6; TRBD1 is a possible D gene (6 bases). From germline, CDR1 is LNHDA and CDR2 SQIVND (reference sequence). The V and J ends lost 4 bases and 6 bases respectively, with 10 bases between them. CDR3 length equals 14 residues. CDR3 sequence (DNA): TGTGCCAGTAGTACAGGGGACCGTAATTCACCCCTCCACTTT. It codes for CASSTGDRNSPLHF.

This clone was seen a single time. V and J are TRBV10-1 and TRBJ1-3; the D is unclear. The CDR3 runs to 11 residues. The V and J ends lost 5 bases and 3 bases respectively, with 2 bases between them. Germline CDR1 is WNHNN and CDR2 is SYGVQD (reference sequence). CDR3 amino acids: CASSLGNTIYF. The CDR3 nucleotides read TGCGCCAGCAGTCTTGGAAACACCATATATTTT.

The chain links TRBV2 to TRBJ2-5, with 9 bases fitting TRBD1. The germline V gene has CDR1 SNHLY and CDR2 FYNNEI. V shed 7 bases, J shed 1 base, and the junction held 4 bases outside the gene matches. The CDR3 has 14 residues. CDR3 protein: CASNLQGAQETQYF. The CDR3 bases are TGTGCCAGCAATTTACAGGGGGCCCAAGAGACCCAGTACTTC.

The J gene is TRBJ1-2, the V gene TRBV2, with D maybe TRBD1 (6 bases). The CDR3 has 14 amino acids. The V end lost 2 bases, the J end lost 8 bases, and 15 bases lay between the germline ends. CDR1 and CDR2 (germline): SNHLY, FYNNEI. The DNA of the CDR3 is TGTGCCAGCAGTGAAACCCCGGGTGGGACAGGCTACACCTTC. This gives the protein CASSETPGGTGYTF.

This clone has just one count. This chain links TRBV30 with TRBJ2-7; D is possibly TRBD2 (5 bases). V was clipped by 2 bases and J by 6 bases, with 14 bases between them. The CDR3 totals 13 residues. Germline loops: CDR1 GTSNPN, CDR2 SVGIG (reference sequence). The CDR3 DNA follows: TGTGCCTGGAGTCCCCTGATGAGCGGCGAGCAGTACTTC. It specifies CAWSPLMSGEQYF. The whole variable domain, remainder taken from reference TRBV30 and TRBJ2-7, is SQTIHQWPATLVQPVGSPLSLECTVEGTSNPNLYWYRQAAGRGLQLLFYSVGIGQISSEVPQNLSASRPQDRQFILSSKKLLLSDSGFYLCAWSPLMSGEQYFGPGTRLTVT.

CDR3 in amino acids: CASSFSMEAHYF. The CDR3 coding sequence is TGTGCCAGCAGCTTTAGTATGGAGGCCCACTACTTC. The chain has TRBV11-2 and TRBJ2-7; D possibly corresponds to TRBD2 (5 bases). The V and J ends lost 3 bases and 13 bases respectively, with 16 bases between them. The germline V gene encodes CDR1 SGHAT and CDR2 FQNNGV. CDR3 size: 12 residues. Based on the CDR3 plus reference TRBV11-2 and TRBJ2-7, the full variable domain is EAGVAQSPRYKIIEKRQSVAFWCNPISGHATLYWYQQILGQGPKLLIQFQNNGVVDDSQLPKDRFSAERLKGVDSTLKIQPAKLEDSAVYLCASSFSMEAHYFGPGTRLTVT.

This sequence joins TRBV19 and TRBJ2-5; 7 bases align to TRBD2. Germline V gives CDR1 LNHDA, CDR2 SQIVND (reference sequence). The J segment lost 3 bases and the V segment lost 8 bases, leaving 12 bases of the junction unmatched. The CDR3 covers 15 residues. As DNA, the CDR3 is TGTGCCAGTTCCAGGGACTCGGGACTAAAAGAGACCCAGTACTTC. Its protein is CASSRDSGLKETQYF. The full variable domain, rest sourced from reference TRBV19 and TRBJ2-5, is DGGITQSPKYLFRKEGQNVTLSCEQNLNHDAMYWYRQDPGQGLRLIYYSQIVNDFQKGDIAEGYSVSREKKESFPLTVTSAQKNPTAFYLCASSRDSGLKETQYFGPGTRLLVL.

This clone has a handful of counts. The rearrangement links TRBV27 to TRBJ1-1; D is unresolved. The CDR3 covers 14 residues. The germline V and J ends were trimmed by 2 bases and 0 bases, with 7 bases remaining between them. Looked up from germline, CDR1 is MNHEY and CDR2 is SMNVEV (reference sequence). For the CDR3, the DNA is TGTGCCAGCAGTTTAGGGCCCATGAACACTGAAGCTTTCTTT. Protein product: CASSLGPMNTEAFF.

V gene TRBV5-1 combines with J gene TRBJ1-1, with 9 bases identical to TRBD1. The CDR3 contains 13 residues. Germline V gene data show CDR1 as SGHRS and CDR2 as YFSETQ. The trim removed 5 bases at V and 6 bases at J, leaving 5 bases unmatched. The CDR3 region is CASSHDRGAEAFF. The CDR3 DNA is TGCGCCAGCAGTCATGACAGGGGGGCTGAAGCTTTCTTT.

The chain is built from TRBV7-9 and TRBJ2-1; 11 bases agree with TRBD2. CDR3 length: 16 amino acids. With V trimmed by 5 bases and J by 4 bases, 7 bases remained unmatched. CDR1 and CDR2 from the germline V gene are SEHNR and FQNEAQ (reference sequence). CDR3 in amino acids: CASSQPGLAEYNEQFF. DNA of the CDR3: TGTGCCAGCAGCCAGCCGGGACTAGCGGAATACAATGAGCAGTTCTTC.

The chain is built from TRBV19 and TRBJ1-1; 8 bases line up with TRBD1. Germline CDR1 is LNHDA and CDR2 is SQIVND (reference sequence). Unmatched junction bases numbered 7, after V lost 6 bases and J lost 1 base. The CDR3 spans 15 residues. Here the CDR3 DNA reads TGTGCCAGTAGCACATCCGGGACAGGGAACACTGAAGCTTTCTTT. It is translated as CASSTSGTGNTEAFF. The full variable domain, its missing parts supplied by reference TRBV19 and TRBJ1-1, is DGGITQSPKYLFRKEGQNVTLSCEQNLNHDAMYWYRQDPGQGLRLIYYSQIVNDFQKGDIAEGYSVSREKKESFPLTVTSAQKNPTAFYLCASSTSGTGNTEAFFGQGTRLTVV.

This clone was observed a few times. The chain combines TRBV6-6 with TRBJ1-1; perhaps TRBD1 as D (5 bases). This CDR3 is 14 amino acids long. The germline CDR1 and CDR2 sequences are MNHNY and SVGAGI (reference sequence). V lost 7 bases, J lost 0 bases, and 12 bases lay in between. The CDR3 here is CASIPTDMNTEAFF. The CDR3 DNA reads as TGTGCCAGCATTCCGACGGACATGAACACTGAAGCTTTCTTT.

The chain couples TRBV5-1 to TRBJ2-7, with D uncertain. Germline values: CDR1 SGHRS, CDR2 YFSETQ. V was pared by 7 bases and J by 3 bases, with 8 bases between. The CDR3 has 11 amino acids. CDR3 residues: CASSDFYEQYF. The CDR3 DNA is TGCGCCAGCTCCGACTTCTACGAGCAGTACTTC.

J is TRBJ1-3 and V is TRBV2, with 8 bases matching TRBD1. CDR3 length: 18 residues. Looked up from germline, CDR1 is SNHLY and CDR2 is FYNNEI. The J segment lost 0 bases and the V segment lost 6 bases, leaving 13 bases of the junction unmatched. The chain's CDR3 is CASRGQGATHISGNTIYF. The CDR3 coding sequence is TGTGCCAGCAGGGGCCAGGGGGCGACCCATATCTCTGGAAACACCATATATTTT.

The chain couples TRBV9 to TRBJ1-3; maybe TRBD1 (6 bases). V shed 0 bases and J shed 0 bases, with 13 bases lying between them. The CDR3 covers 17 residues. The germline V gene has CDR1 SGDLS and CDR2 YYNGEE. Here the CDR3 reads CASSVASRGVSGNTIYF. CDR3 nucleotide sequence: TGTGCCAGCAGCGTAGCGAGCAGGGGAGTCTCTGGAAACACCATATATTTT.

The chain joins TRBV5-4 to TRBJ2-1, with TRBD2 matching over 12 bases. V shed 4 bases and J 8 bases; nucleotides not matched to a gene: 13. Germline assignment: CDR1 SGHNT and CDR2 YYREEE (reference sequence). The CDR3 spans 17 residues. The CDR3 DNA reads TGTGCCAGCAGCCCTGGACTAGCGGGATATGGGCAATATGAGCAGTTCTTC. This encodes CASSPGLAGYGQYEQFF.